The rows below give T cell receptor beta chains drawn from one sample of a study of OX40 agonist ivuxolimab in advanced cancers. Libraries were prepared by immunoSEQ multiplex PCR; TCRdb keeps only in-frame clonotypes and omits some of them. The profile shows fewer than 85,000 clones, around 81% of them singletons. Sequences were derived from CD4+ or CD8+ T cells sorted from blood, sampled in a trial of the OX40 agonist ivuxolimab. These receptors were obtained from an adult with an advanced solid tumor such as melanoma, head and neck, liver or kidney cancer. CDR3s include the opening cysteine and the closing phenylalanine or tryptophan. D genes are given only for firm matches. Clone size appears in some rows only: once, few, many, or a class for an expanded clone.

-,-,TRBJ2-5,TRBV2,TGTGCCAGCAGTGAAGGCATATCAGAGACCCAGTACTTC,CASSEGISETQYF
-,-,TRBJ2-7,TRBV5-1,TGCGCCAGCAGCCCGGAGGGCCAGTTGCTAGAGCAGTACTTC,CASSPEGQLLEQYF
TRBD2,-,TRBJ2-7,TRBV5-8,TGTGCCAGCAGCTTCCGCGGGACTAGCGGCTCCTACGAGCAGTACTTC,CASSFRGTSGSYEQYF
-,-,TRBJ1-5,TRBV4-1,TGCGCCAGCAGCCGCGCAGGGGTGGGGGATCAGCCCCAGCATTTT,CASSRAGVGDQPQHF
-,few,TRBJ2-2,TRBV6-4,TGTGCCAGCACCCCCTCACCTGGCACCGGGGAGCTGTTTTTT,CASTPSPGTGELFF
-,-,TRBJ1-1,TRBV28,TGTGCCAGCAGTTTATTCCTTCGCACCAACCAAATGAACACTGAAGCTTTCTTT,CASSLFLRTNQMNTEAFF
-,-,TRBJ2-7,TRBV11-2,TGTGCCAGCAGCTTTACCCATAACCTACATGGGCAGTCTTACGAGCAGTACTTC,CASSFTHNLHGQSYEQYF
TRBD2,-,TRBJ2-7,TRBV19,TGTGCCACCCGGCGAAGCGGGGGGGCCTACGAGCAGTACTTC,CATRRSGGAYEQYF
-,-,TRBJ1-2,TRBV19,TGTGCCAGTAGTATAGATCCCGCAGACAGACGGGCGAACTATGGCTACACCTTC,CASSIDPADRRANYGYTF
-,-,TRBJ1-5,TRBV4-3,TGCGCCAGCAGCCAGGACCATGGGGCTGCTAGCAATCAGCCCCAGCATTTT,CASSQDHGAASNQPQHF
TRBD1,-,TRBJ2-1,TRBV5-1,TGCGCCAGCAGCTTGGTTTCACAGGGGGCCCAGTTCTTC,CASSLVSQGAQFF
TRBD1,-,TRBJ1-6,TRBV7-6,TGTGCCAGCAGCTTAGTCGCGGGACAGGGAAGCTCCTATAATTCACCCCTCCACTTT,CASSLVAGQGSSYNSPLHF
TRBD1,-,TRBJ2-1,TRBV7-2,TGTGCCAGCAGCTTAAACAGGGGCGGCAGGGATGAGCAGTTCTTC,CASSLNRGGRDEQFF
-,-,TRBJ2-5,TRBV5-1,TGCGCCAGCAGGGCCGAGGAGACCCAGTACTTC,CASRAEETQYF
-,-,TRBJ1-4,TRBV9,TGTGCCAGCAGCGTAACAGCTGGGGGGCTCGGGACTACTAATGAAAAACTGTTTTTT,CASSVTAGGLGTTNEKLFF
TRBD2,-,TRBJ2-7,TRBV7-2,TGTGCCAGCACCTTACCAGTGGCGGGGGGAGTGCACGAGCAGTACTTC,CASTLPVAGGVHEQYF
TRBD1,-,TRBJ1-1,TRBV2,TGTGCCAGCAGAGTTGACAGGGTTGGCACTGAAGCTTTCTTT,CASRVDRVGTEAFF
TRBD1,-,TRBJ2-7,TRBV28,TGTGCCAGCAGTTTAAGCGGGACAGGGGGGTACGAGCAGTACTTC,CASSLSGTGGYEQYF
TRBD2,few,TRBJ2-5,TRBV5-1,TGCGCCAGCAGCTTGGGGGGAGGGGTTGGAGAGACCCAGTACTTC,CASSLGGGVGETQYF
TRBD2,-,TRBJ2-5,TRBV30,TGTGCCTGGAGTTCCAGCGGGGGAAAGACCCAGTACTTC,CAWSSSGGKTQYF
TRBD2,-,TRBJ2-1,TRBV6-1,TGTGCCAGCAGTGAAAACCTCATACGGGGACTAGCGGGAGGTCACAATGAGCAGTTCTTC,CASSENLIRGLAGGHNEQFF
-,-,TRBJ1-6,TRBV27,TGTGCCAGCAGCCTCATTAAGAGTAATTCACCCCTCCACTTT,CASSLIKSNSPLHF
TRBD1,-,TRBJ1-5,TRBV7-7,TGTGCCACCGAGGGGGGGGGCACTGACAGGGACCGGTGTAGCAATCAGCCCCAGCATTTT,CATEGGGTDRDRCSNQPQHF
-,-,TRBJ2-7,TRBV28,TGTGCCAGCAGCCTAGGGACGGGGCAGTACTCCTACGAGCAGTACTTC,CASSLGTGQYSYEQYF
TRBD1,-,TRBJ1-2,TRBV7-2,TGTGCCAGCAGCCCGGGGACAGAGAACTATGGCTACACCTTC,CASSPGTENYGYTF
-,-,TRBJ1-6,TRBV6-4,TGTGCCAGCAAGGCAGGTCCCCTTTCTGAGTCACCCCTCCACTTT,CASKAGPLSESPLHF
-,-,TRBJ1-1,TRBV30,TGTGCCTGGAGTAAGAGCAGAACAAAGGGAACTGAAGCTTTCTTT,CAWSKSRTKGTEAFF
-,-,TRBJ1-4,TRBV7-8,TGTGCCAGCAGCTTTTTCCGGGGACCCGACCCAACTAATGAAAAACTGTTTTTT,CASSFFRGPDPTNEKLFF
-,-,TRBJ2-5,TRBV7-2,TGTGCCAGCAGCTTAGGATCCAGGGCCCAGACCCAGTACTTC,CASSLGSRAQTQYF
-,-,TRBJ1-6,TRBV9,TGTGCCAGCAGGGCAGCGGGTTCAAATTCACCCCTCCACTTT,CASRAAGSNSPLHF
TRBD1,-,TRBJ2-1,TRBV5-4,TGTGCCAGCAGATCCAATCCGGGACAGCTCAATGAGCAGTTCTTC,CASRSNPGQLNEQFF
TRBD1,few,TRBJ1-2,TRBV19,TGTGCCAGTAGTAGGACAGGGGGCGCCTATGGCTACACCTTC,CASSRTGGAYGYTF
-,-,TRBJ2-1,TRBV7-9,TGTGCCAGCAGCTTAGAGGGCCGACTATTCACTTACAATGAGCAGTTCTTC,CASSLEGRLFTYNEQFF
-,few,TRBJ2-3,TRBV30,TGTGCCTGGAGTAGGGACAACACAGATACGCAGTATTTT,CAWSRDNTDTQYF
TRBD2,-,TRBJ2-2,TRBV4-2,TGTGCCAGCAGCCGCCCTGGGGGGAGGGAGAGCACCGGGGAGCTGTTTTTT,CASSRPGGRESTGELFF
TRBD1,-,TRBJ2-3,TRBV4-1,TGCGCCAGCAGCCAAGCCTCGACAGGGGGCTACACAGATACGCAGTATTTT,CASSQASTGGYTDTQYF
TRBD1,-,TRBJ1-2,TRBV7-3,TGTGCCAGCAGCTTAAGACAGGGGGGCGGCTACACCTTC,CASSLRQGGGYTF
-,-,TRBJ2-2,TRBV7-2,TGTGCCAGCAGGAGTCCCAGGAGGGCCGGGGAGCTGTTTTTT,CASRSPRRAGELFF
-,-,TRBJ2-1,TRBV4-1,TGCGCCAGCAGCCAATCAGCAGGTGGGAACAATGAGCAGTTCTTC,CASSQSAGGNNEQFF
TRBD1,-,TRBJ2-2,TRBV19,TGTGCCAGTAGTAGACACCGGGACAGCACCGGGGAGCTGTTTTTT,CASSRHRDSTGELFF
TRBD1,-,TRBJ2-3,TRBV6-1,TGTGCCAGCAGTGAAGAGGGGGCTTGGGTGACAGATACGCAGTATTTT,CASSEEGAWVTDTQYF
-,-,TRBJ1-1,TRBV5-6,TGTGCCAGCAGCTTTTTAGGGGCGCGTAGTACTGAAGCTTTCTTT,CASSFLGARSTEAFF
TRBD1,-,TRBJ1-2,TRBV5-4,TGTGCCAGCAGCTCCCAGGGGGCGGCCTATGGCTACACCTTC,CASSSQGAAYGYTF
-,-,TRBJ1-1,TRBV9,TGTGCCAGCAGCGTAAGAGCCGACAACACTGAAGCTTTCTTT,CASSVRADNTEAFF
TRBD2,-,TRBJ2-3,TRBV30,TGTGCCTGGAGGGTAGGGGCGGGGGGCCAGTATTTT,CAWRVGAGGQYF